This T cell receptor beta chain is drawn from a study of blood T cells in healthy people across ages. Study outcomes and limitations: Without sorted subsets, naive and antigen-experienced compartments could not be conclusively compared. Per-million-T-cell TCR beta diversity fell roughly linearly with age. Higher naive T cell percentage went strongly together with higher TCR beta diversity.

The authors ran a second PCR of 7 to 11 cycles using a sample-barcoded 5' primer and a J-beta primer mix. Each CDR3 protein is one row after TCRdb ran MiXCR on the 5' RACE reads. This table has around 790,000 distinct CDR3 sequences, roughly 44% appearing once. This clonotype was counted between two and nine times. Its antigen is not known. Germline CDR1 reads WNHNN; CDR2 reads SYGVQD (reference sequence). This CDR3 is 16 amino acids long. V trimming: 0 bases; J trimming: 7 bases; junction bases outside the gene matches: 11. The source of this sequence is a man aged 60 to 75 in good health. The chain carries TRBV10-1 and TRBJ1-2, with 7 bases that match TRBD1. The material sequenced was blood. CDR3: CASSESREGGMRGYTF. CDR3 sequence (DNA): TGCGCCAGCAGTGAGTCCAGGGAAGGGGGCATGCGTGGCTACACCTTC.